The source of this T cell receptor (beta chain) is a study of beta chain features in type 1 diabetes. Study details: Across every sample, 107,917,701 sorted cells were examined in total.

A few counts support this clone. Its antigen is not identified. General study results and limits: Shortening of TCRB CDR3s, moderate but significant, appeared in all four CD4+ subsets of Type 1 diabetes patients. Individuals with type 1 diabetes displayed fewer insertions and more deletions at VDJ junctions. Researchers cautioned that cDNA sequencing could over-represent cells with high TCR expression. Whatever favoring of shorter templates PCR might show would apply equally to patients and controls.

Every isolated RNA sample was fully reverse transcribed, so sequencing captured expressed TCRB transcripts. Libraries were prepared by immunoSEQ multiplex PCR; TCRdb keeps only in-frame clonotypes and omits some of them. The repertoire holds under 250,000 clones, over 11% seen once, with about 0.02% in the top ten. The TCR comes from a man younger than 45 with type 1 diabetes. The sequencing sample was made of naive CD4+ T cells from blood.

The CDR3: CASSLVGGNTEAFF. CDR3 in DNA: TGCGCCAGCAGCTTGGTGGGAGGGAACACTGAAGCTTTCTTT. This chain joins TRBV5-1 and TRBJ1-1, with D unclear. Trimming stripped 0 bases from V and 1 base from J, with 7 bases between. Looked up from germline, CDR1 is SGHRS and CDR2 is YFSETQ. The CDR3 totals 14 residues.